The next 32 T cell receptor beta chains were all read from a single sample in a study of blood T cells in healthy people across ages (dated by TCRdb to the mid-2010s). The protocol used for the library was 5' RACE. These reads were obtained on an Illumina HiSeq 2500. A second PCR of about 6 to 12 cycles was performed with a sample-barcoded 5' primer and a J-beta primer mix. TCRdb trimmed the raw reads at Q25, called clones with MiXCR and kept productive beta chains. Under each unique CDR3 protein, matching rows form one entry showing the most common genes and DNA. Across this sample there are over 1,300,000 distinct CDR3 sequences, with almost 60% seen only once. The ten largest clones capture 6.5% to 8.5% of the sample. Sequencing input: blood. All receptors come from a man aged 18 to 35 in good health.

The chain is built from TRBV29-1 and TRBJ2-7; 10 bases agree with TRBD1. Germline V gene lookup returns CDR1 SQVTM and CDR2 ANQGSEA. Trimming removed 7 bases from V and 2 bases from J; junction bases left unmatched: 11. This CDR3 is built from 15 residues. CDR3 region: CSAQTGTGAPYEQYF. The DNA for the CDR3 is TGCAGCGCTCAAACCGGGACAGGGGCCCCCTACGAGCAGTACTTC.

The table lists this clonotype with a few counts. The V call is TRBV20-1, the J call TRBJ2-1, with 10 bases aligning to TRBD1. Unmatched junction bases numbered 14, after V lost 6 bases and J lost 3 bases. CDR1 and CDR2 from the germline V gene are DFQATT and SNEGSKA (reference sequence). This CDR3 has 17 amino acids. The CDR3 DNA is TGCAGTGCAATCCCAACCGGGACAGGGGCTTTCTACAATGAGCAGTTCTTC. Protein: CSAIPTGTGAFYNEQFF.

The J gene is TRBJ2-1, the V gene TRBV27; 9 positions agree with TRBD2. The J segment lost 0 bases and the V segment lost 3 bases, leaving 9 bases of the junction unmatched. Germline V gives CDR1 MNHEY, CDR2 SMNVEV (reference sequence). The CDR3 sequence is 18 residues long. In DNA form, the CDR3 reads TGTGCCAGCAGTTTCGGGCCCCATAGCGGGAGCTCCTACAATGAGCAGTTCTTC. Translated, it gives CASSFGPHSGSSYNEQFF.

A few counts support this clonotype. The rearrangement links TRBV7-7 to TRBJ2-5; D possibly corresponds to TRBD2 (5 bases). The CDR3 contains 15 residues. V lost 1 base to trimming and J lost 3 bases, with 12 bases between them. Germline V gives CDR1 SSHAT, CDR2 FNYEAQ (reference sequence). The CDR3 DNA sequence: TGTGCCAGCAGCTTAGTAGGAGCCGGGGAAGAGACCCAGTACTTC. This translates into CASSLVGAGEETQYF.

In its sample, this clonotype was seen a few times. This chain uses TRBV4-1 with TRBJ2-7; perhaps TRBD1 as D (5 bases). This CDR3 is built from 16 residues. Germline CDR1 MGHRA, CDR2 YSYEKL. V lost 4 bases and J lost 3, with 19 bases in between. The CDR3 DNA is TGCGCCAGCAGCCCGTCTGGACAAGTTTCGAACTACGAGCAGTACTTC. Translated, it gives CASSPSGQVSNYEQYF.

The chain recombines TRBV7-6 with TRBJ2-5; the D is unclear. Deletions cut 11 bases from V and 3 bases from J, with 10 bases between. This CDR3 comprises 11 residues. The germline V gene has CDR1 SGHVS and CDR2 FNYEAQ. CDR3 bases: TGTGCCTCTGCGCTGGAAGAGACCCAGTACTTC. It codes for CASALEETQYF. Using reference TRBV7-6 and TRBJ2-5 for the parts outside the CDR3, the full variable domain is GAGVSQSPRYKVTKRGQDVALRCDPISGHVSLYWYRQALGQGPEFLTYFNYEAQQDKSGLPNDRFSAERPEGSISTLTIQRTEQRDSAMYRCASALEETQYFGPGTRLLVL.

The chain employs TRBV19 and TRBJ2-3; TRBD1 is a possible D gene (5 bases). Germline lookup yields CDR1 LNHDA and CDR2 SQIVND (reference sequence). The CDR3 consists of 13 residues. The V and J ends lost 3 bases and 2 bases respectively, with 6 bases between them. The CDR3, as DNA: TGTGCCAGTAGTATGACAGACACAGATACGCAGTATTTT. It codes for CASSMTDTDTQYF.

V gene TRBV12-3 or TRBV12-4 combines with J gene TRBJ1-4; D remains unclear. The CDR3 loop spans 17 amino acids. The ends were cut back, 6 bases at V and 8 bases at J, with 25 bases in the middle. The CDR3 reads CASSFAPTSLEAEKLFF. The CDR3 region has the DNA TGTGCCAGCAGCTTCGCCCCGACCTCACTGGAAGCGGAAAAACTGTTTTTT.

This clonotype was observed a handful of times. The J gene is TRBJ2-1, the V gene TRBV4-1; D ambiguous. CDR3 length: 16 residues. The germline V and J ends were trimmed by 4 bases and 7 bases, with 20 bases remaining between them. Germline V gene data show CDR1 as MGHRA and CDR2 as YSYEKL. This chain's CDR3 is CASSPALGGFRNEQFF. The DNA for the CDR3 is TGCGCCAGCAGCCCTGCTCTGGGCGGTTTCAGGAATGAGCAGTTCTTC.

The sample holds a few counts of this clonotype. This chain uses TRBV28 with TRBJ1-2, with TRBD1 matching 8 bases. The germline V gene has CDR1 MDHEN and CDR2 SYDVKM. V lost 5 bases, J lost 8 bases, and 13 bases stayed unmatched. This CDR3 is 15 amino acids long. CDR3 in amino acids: CASSDPGGDSKGYTF. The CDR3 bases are TGTGCCAGCAGTGACCCAGGGGGCGATAGTAAAGGCTACACCTTC.

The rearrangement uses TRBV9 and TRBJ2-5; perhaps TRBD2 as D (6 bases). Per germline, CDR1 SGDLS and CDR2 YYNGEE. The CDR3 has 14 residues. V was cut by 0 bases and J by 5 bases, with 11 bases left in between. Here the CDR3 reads CASSVGGVLETQYF. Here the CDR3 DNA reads TGTGCCAGCAGCGTAGGGGGGGTCCTTGAGACCCAGTACTTC. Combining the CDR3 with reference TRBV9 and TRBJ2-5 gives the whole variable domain DSGVTQTPKHLITATGQRVTLRCSPRSGDLSVYWYQQSLDQGLQFLIQYYNGEERAKGNILERFSAQQFPDLHSELNLSSLELGDSALYFCASSVGGVLETQYFGPGTRLLVL.

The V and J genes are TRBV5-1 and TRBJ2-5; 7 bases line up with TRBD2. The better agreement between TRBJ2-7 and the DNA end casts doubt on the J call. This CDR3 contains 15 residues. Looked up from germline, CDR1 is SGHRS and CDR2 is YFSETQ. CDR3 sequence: CASSLSSGNFYEQYF. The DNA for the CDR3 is TGCGCCAGCAGCTTGTCAAGCGGGAATTTTTACGAGCAGTACTTC.

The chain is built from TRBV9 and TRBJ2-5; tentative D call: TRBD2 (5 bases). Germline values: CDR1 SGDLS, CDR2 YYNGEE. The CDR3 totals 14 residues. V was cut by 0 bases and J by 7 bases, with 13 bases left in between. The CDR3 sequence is CASSVDSPRGTQYF. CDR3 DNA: TGTGCCAGCAGCGTAGACAGTCCCCGGGGGACCCAGTACTTC. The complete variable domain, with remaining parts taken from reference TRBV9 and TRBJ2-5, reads DSGVTQTPKHLITATGQRVTLRCSPRSGDLSVYWYQQSLDQGLQFLIQYYNGEERAKGNILERFSAQQFPDLHSELNLSSLELGDSALYFCASSVDSPRGTQYFGPGTRLLVL.

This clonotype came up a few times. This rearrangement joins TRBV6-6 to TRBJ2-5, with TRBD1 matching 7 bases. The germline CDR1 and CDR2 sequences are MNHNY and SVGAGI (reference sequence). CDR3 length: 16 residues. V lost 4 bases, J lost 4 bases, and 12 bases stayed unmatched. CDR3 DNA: TGTGCCAGCAGTTGGGCAGGGGGAGATACACGAGAGACCCAGTACTTC. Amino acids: CASSWAGGDTRETQYF.

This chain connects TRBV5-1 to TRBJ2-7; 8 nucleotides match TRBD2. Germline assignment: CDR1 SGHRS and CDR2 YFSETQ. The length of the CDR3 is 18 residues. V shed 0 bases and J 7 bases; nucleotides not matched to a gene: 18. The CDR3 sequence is CASSLVTTGRAYSNEQYF. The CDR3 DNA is TGCGCCAGCAGCTTGGTAACGACCGGGAGGGCCTATTCGAATGAGCAGTACTTC. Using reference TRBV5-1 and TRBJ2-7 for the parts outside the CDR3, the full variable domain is KAGVTQTPRYLIKTRGQQVTLSCSPISGHRSVSWYQQTPGQGLQFLFEYFSETQRNKGNFPGRFSGRQFSNSRSEMNVSTLELGDSALYLCASSLVTTGRAYSNEQYFGPGTRLTVT.

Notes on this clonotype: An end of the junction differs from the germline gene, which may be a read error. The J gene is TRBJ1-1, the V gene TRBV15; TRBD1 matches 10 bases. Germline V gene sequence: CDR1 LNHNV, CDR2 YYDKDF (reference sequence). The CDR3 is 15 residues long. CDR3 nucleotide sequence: TGTGCCACTAGCAGAGAAGGACAGGGGGGGACTGAAGCTTTCTTT. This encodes CATSREGQGGTEAFF. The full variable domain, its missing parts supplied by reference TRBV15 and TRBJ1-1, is DAMVIQNPRYQVTQFGKPVTLSCSQTLNHNVMYWYQQKSSQAPKLLFHYYDKDFNNEADTPDNFQSRRPNTSFCFLDIRSPGLGDTAMYLCATSREGQGGTEAFFGQGTRLTVV.

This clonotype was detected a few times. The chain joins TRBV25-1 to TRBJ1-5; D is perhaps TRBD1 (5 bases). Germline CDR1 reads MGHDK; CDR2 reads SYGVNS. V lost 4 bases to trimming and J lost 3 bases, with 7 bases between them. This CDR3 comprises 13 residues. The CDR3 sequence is CASSGQHNQPQHF. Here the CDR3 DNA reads TGTGCCAGCAGTGGACAGCACAATCAGCCCCAGCATTTT. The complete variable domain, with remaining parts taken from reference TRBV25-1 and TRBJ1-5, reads EADIYQTPRYLVIGTGKKITLECSQTMGHDKMYWYQQDPGMELHLIHYSYGVNSTEKGDLSSESTVSRIRTEHFPLTLESARPSHTSQYLCASSGQHNQPQHFGDGTRLSIL.

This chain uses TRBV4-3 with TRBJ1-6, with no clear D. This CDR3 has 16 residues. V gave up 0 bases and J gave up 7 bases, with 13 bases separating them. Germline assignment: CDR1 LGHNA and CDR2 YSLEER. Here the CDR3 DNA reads TGCGCCAGCAGCCAAGATTCGAGACGGAACAATTCACCCCTCCACTTT. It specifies CASSQDSRRNNSPLHF.

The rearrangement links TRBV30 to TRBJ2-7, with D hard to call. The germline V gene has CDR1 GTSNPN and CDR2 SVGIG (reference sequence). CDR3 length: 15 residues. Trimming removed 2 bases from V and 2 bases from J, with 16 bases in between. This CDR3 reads CAWSPLRGPTYEQYF. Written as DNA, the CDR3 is TGTGCCTGGAGTCCATTGAGAGGTCCTACCTACGAGCAGTACTTC.

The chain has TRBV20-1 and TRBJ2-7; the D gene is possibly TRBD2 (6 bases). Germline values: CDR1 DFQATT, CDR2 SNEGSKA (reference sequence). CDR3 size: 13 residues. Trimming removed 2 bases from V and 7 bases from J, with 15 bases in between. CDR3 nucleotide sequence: TGCAGTGCTAGACCAGGACGGGGGTGGGAGCAGTACTTC. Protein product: CSARPGRGWEQYF.

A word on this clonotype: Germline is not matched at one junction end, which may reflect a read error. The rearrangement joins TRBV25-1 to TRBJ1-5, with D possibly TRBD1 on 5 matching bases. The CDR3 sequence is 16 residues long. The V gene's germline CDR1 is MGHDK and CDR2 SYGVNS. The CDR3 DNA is TGTGCCAGCAGTGGTTACGGGGCTTATAGCAATCATCCCCAGCATTTT. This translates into CASSGYGAYSNHPQHF.

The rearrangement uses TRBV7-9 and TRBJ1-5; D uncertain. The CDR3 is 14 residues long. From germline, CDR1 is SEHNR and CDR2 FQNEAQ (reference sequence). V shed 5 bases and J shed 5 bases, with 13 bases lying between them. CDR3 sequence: CASSTEMGDQPQHF. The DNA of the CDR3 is TGTGCCAGCAGCACAGAAATGGGCGATCAGCCCCAGCATTTT.

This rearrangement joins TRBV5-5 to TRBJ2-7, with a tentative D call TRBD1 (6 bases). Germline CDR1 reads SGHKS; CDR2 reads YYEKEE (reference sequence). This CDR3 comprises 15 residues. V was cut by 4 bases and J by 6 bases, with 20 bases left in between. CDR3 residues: CASSDFYRATSEQYF. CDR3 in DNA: TGTGCCAGCAGCGATTTTTACAGGGCTACGAGCGAGCAGTACTTC.

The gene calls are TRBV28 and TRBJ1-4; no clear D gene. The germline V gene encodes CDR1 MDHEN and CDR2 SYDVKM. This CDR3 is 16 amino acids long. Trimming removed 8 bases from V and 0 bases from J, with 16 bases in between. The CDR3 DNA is TGTGCCAGCGGCCCCCAAGGTTATGCAACTAATGAAAAACTGTTTTTT. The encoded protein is CASGPQGYATNEKLFF.

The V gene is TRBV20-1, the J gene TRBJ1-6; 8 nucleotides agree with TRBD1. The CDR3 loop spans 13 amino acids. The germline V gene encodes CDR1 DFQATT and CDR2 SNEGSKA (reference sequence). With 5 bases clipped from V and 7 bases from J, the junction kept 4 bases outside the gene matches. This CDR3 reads CSAQDRGNSPLHF. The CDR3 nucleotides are TGCAGTGCTCAAGACAGGGGAAATTCACCCCTCCACTTT.

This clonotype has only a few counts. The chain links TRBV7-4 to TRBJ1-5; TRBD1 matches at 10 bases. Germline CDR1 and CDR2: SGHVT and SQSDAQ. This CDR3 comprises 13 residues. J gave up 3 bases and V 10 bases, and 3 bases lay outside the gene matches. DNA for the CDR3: TGTGCCACCGGGACAGGGGACAATCAGCCCCAGCATTTT. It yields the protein CATGTGDNQPQHF.

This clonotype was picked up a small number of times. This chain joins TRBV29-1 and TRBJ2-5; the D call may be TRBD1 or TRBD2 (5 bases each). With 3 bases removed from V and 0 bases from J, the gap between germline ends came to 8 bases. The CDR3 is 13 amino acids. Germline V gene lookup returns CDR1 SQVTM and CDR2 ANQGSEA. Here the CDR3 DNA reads TGCAGCGTTGAGGGGACGGACCAAGAGACCCAGTACTTC. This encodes CSVEGTDQETQYF. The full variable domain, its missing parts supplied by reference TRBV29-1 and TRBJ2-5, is SAVISQKPSRDICQRGTSLTIQCQVDSQVTMMFWYRQQPGQSLTLIATANQGSEATYESGFVIDKFPISRPNLTFSTLTVSNMSPEDSSIYLCSVEGTDQETQYFGPGTRLLVL.

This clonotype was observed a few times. CDR3 sequence: CSALRIGGASYEQYF. The DNA for the CDR3 is TGCAGTGCCTTACGGATCGGGGGGGCATCCTACGAGCAGTACTTC. The chain carries TRBV20-1 and TRBJ2-7, with TRBD2 matching over 8 bases. The trim removed 6 bases at V and 1 base at J, leaving 11 bases unmatched. Looked up from germline, CDR1 is DFQATT and CDR2 is SNEGSKA (reference sequence). The CDR3 extends over 15 amino acids.

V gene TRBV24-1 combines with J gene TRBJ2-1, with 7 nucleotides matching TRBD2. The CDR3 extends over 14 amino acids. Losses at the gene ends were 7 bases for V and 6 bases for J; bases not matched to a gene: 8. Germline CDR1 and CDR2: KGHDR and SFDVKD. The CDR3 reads CATSRGRGSNEQFF. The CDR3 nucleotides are TGTGCCACCAGCCGCGGGAGAGGTTCCAATGAGCAGTTCTTC.

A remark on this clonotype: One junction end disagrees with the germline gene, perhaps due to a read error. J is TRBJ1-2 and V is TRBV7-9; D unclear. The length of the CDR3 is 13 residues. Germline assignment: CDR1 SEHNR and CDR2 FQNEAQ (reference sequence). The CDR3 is CASRQGFSYGYNF. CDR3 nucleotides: TGTGCCAGCAGGCAAGGCTTCAGTTACGGCTACAACTTC.

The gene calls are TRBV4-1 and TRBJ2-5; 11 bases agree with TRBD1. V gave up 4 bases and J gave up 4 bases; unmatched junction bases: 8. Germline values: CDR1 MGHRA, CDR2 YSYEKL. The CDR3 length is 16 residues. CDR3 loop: CASSRQGQGAGETQYF. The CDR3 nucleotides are TGCGCCAGCAGCCGACAAGGACAGGGGGCAGGAGAGACCCAGTACTTC.

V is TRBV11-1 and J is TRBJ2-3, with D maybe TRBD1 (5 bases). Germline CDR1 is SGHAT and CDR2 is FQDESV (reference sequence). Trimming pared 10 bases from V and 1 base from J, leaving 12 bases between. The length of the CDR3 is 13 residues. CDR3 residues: CATRKQGTDTQYF. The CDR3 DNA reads TGTGCCACCAGAAAACAGGGCACAGATACGCAGTATTTT. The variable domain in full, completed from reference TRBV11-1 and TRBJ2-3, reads EAEVAQSPRYKITEKSQAVAFWCDPISGHATLYWYRQILGQGPELLVQFQDESVVDDSQLPKDRFSAERLKGVDSTLKIQPAELGDSAMYLCATRKQGTDTQYFGPGTRLTVL.